These T cell receptor beta chains were read from a single sample in a study of T cell changes during pregnancy in multiple sclerosis. Only in-frame clones appear in the TCRdb table, and some are missing; sequencing was by immunoSEQ multiplex PCR. Of about 50,000 clones in the sample, about 89% are singletons; the top ten hold roughly a tenth. Sequencing used CD8+ T cells from peripheral blood mononuclear cells, obtained after pregnancy. The receptors derive from a female donor with multiple sclerosis, enrolled in a pregnancy study. CDR3s include the opening cysteine and the closing phenylalanine or tryptophan. The order of the fields is J gene, D gene, V gene, CDR3 protein. The D gene is left open where the match is weak.

TRBJ2-3 | TRBD2 | TRBV6-4 | CVSSGLAGGADTQYF
TRBJ1-1 | . | TRBV10-1 | CASSPEREVNTEAFF
TRBJ2-1 | . | TRBV6-1 | CASSEASSTAYNEQFF
TRBJ2-5 | TRBD1 | TRBV7-6 | CASSLRDRGPWGQETQYF
TRBJ1-1 | TRBD1 | TRBV6-5 | CASNGQGRNTEAFF
TRBJ1-1 | TRBD1 | TRBV6-5 | CASSPQGGATEAFF
TRBJ2-6 | . | TRBV15 | CATSRDSPRGWLSGANVLTF
TRBJ1-5 | TRBD1 | TRBV19 | CASGAYTGDNQPQHF
TRBJ1-1 | . | TRBV14 | CASSLIGSAGEAFF
TRBJ2-6 | . | TRBV7-3 | CASSPTGFGANVLTF
TRBJ1-6 | TRBD1 | TRBV7-9 | CASSLEFQGANSPLHF
TRBJ1-1 | . | TRBV27 | CASSLGGGYTEAFF
TRBJ1-2 | . | TRBV19 | CASSDDRYYGYTF
TRBJ1-2 | . | TRBV19 | CASSAGGGYGYTF
TRBJ2-1 | . | TRBV5-1 | CASSLAQFEQFF
TRBJ2-7 | . | TRBV5-1 | CASSEFQTYEQYF
TRBJ1-4 | . | TRBV6-1 | CASSESRANEKLFF
TRBJ1-2 | . | TRBV2 | CARAGGASYGYTF
TRBJ1-2 | . | TRBV10-3 | CAISDGANYGYTF
TRBJ1-1 | . | TRBV14 | CASSQDISRERTFF
TRBJ2-7 | . | TRBV2 | CASTVNTAYEQYF
TRBJ2-2 | . | TRBV11-2 | CASSLVVGELFF
TRBJ2-7 | TRBD2 | TRBV9 | CASSVGSGGLREQYF